This TCR beta chain was sequenced during a study of blood T cells in healthy people across ages. Study-wide background: Per two T cells, template switching captured roughly one barcoded beta molecule. Findings of the study overall: Older age went with lower TCR beta diversity per million T cells, in a roughly linear way.

Next came a second PCR, run for 7 to 11 cycles, which used a sample-barcoded 5' primer along with a J-beta primer mix. Each CDR3 protein gets one entry after TCRdb re-called the 5' RACE reads with MiXCR. This table has 1.5 million to 1.9 million distinct CDR3 sequences, 40% to 45% appearing once. CDR1 is DFQATT and CDR2 is SNEGSKA in the germline V gene (reference sequence). The V and J ends lost 3 bases and 5 bases respectively, with 10 bases between them. CDR3 length equals 12 residues. As to this clonotype: The target antigen is unknown.

The sequence came from a woman aged 18-29 years in good health. V and J are TRBV20-1 and TRBJ1-2; maybe TRBD1 (5 bases). Specimen: blood. CDR3 nucleotides: TGCAGTGCTAGGGAGGCAGGGTATGGCTACACCTTC. It translates to CSAREAGYGYTF.